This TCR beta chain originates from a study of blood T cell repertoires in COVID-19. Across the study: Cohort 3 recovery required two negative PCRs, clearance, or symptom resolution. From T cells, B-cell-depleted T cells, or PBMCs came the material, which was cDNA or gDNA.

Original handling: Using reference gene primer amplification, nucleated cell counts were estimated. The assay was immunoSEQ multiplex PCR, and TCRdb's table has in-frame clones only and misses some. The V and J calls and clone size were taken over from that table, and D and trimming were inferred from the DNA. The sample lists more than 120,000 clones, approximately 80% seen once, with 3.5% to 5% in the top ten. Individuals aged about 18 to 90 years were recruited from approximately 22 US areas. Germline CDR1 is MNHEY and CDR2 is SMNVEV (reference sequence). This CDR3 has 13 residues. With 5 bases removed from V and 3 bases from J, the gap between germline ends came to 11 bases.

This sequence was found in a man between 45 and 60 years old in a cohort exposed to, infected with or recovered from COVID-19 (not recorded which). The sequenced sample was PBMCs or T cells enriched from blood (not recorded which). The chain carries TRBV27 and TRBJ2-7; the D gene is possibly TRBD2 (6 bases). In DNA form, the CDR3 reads TGTGCCAGCAGTGCCGGGAGAGGCTACGAGCAGTACTTC. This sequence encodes CASSAGRGYEQYF.